Each of the 10 T cell receptor beta chains below was sequenced from the same sample in a study of human T cells and chemical hapten exposure. Time point: pre-sensitization, week 0. Indicated treatment: therapeutic diphenylcyclopropenone sensitization with weekly scalp DPC. TCRdb reanalysed the RACE reads using MiXCR and keeps one entry per CDR3 protein. This table has approximately 370,000 distinct CDR3 sequences, about 5% appearing once. The source was whole blood, collected in connection with sensitization to the hapten diphenylcyclopropenone (DPC). The receptors come from a woman between 18 and 29 years old with alopecia areata. Some clones in this sample may be carry-over from other donors' samples.

This clonotype has a count of ten or more. V gene TRBV10-3 combines with J gene TRBJ2-1; 7 nucleotides line up with TRBD2. V dropped 6 bases and J dropped 9; count of bases not matched to a gene: 8. In germline, CDR1 is ENHRY, CDR2 SYGVKD. This CDR3 has 13 amino acids. CDR3 sequence (DNA): TGTGCCATCAGCGCGGGGGAGATTCTTGAGCAGTTCTTC. Amino acid sequence: CAISAGEILEQFF.

This clonotype has more than one count but fewer than ten. The chain uses TRBV19 and TRBJ2-7, with TRBD2 matching 7 bases. After removal of 5 bases from V and 3 bases from J, the junction contained 19 bases not matched to a gene. From germline, CDR1 is LNHDA and CDR2 SQIVND (reference sequence). The CDR3 covers 18 residues. Here the CDR3 reads CASSASPPLRGRDYEQYF. The DNA of the CDR3 is TGTGCCAGTAGTGCATCTCCCCCCCTGCGGGGGAGAGACTACGAGCAGTACTTC.

This clonotype was detected a few times. This rearrangement joins TRBV7-2 to TRBJ1-6, with D tentatively TRBD1 (5 bases). V dropped 5 bases and J dropped 10 bases, with 18 bases sitting between them. The V gene's germline CDR1 is SGHTA and CDR2 FQGNSA. The CDR3 contains 15 residues. CDR3 DNA: TGTGCCAGCAGCCCCCGGGACGGCCCCATCTCACCCCTCCACTTT. Amino acids: CASSPRDGPISPLHF.

This clonotype was recorded a few times. The chain combines TRBV7-8 with TRBJ2-5, with TRBD2 matching 10 bases. V was clipped by 1 base and J by 4 bases; unmatched bases: 6. Germline assignment: CDR1 SGHVS and CDR2 FQNEAQ. The CDR3 consists of 16 residues. CDR3 DNA sequence: TGTGCCAGCAGCTTAGGGAGACTAGCGGGTCCAGAGACCCAGTACTTC. Its translation: CASSLGRLAGPETQYF.

This clonotype has a count of ten or more. The CDR3 DNA is TGTGCCAGCTTGTCCCGACAGGGAAGGACTGAAGCTTTCTTT. Its protein product is CASLSRQGRTEAFF. The chain has TRBV6-5 and TRBJ1-1, with 7 positions matching TRBD1. The CDR3 length is 14 residues. Germline V gene data show CDR1 as MNHEY and CDR2 as SVGAGI. Unmatched junction bases numbered 11, after V lost 8 bases and J lost 5 bases.

This clonotype was seen repeatedly, ten times or more. The chain recombines TRBV6-6 with TRBJ2-3, with D maybe TRBD2 (6 bases). The germline CDR1 and CDR2 sequences are MNHNY and SVGAGI (reference sequence). This CDR3 region has 13 residues. Trimming cost V 5 bases and J 6 bases, with 12 bases left between them. The CDR3 sequence is CASSLLREDTQYF. In nucleotides, the CDR3 is TGTGCCAGCAGTCTTTTACGGGAGGATACGCAGTATTTT.

The V call is TRBV9, the J call TRBJ2-1; no firm D call. The ends were cut back, 0 bases at V and 5 bases at J, with 9 bases in the middle. The germline V gene has CDR1 SGDLS and CDR2 YYNGEE. The CDR3 spans 14 residues. CDR3 in amino acids: CASSVAVRDNEQFF. The DNA for the CDR3 is TGTGCCAGCAGCGTAGCTGTAAGGGACAATGAGCAGTTCTTC.

This clonotype was detected ten times or more. The V and J genes are TRBV5-4 and TRBJ1-1, with 11 bases that match TRBD1. CDR3 length equals 18 residues. With 4 bases clipped from V and 1 base from J, the junction kept 12 bases outside the gene matches. CDR1 is SGHNT, CDR2 YYREEE, per germline (reference sequence). CDR3 loop: CASSRPGTGGGRNTEAFF. The CDR3, as DNA: TGTGCCAGCAGCCGTCCCGGGACAGGGGGGGGAAGGAACACTGAAGCTTTCTTT.

Ten or more counts support this clonotype. The chain combines TRBV4-1 with TRBJ2-1; no definite D call. Germline loops: CDR1 MGHRA, CDR2 YSYEKL. The V end was cut by 5 bases, the J end by 5 bases, with 10 bases between. CDR3 size: 13 residues. Here the CDR3 reads CASSFGPDNEQFF. The CDR3 DNA reads TGCGCCAGCAGCTTTGGCCCGGACAATGAGCAGTTCTTC.

This clonotype showed up many times. J is TRBJ1-2 and V is TRBV12-3 or TRBV12-4, with D uncertain. The V gene lost 5 bases and the J gene lost 2 bases, with 12 bases spanning the gap. There are 14 residues in the CDR3. The CDR3 DNA follows: TGTGCCAGCAGTCATTTAATCGGAAACTATGGCTACACCTTC. It translates to CASSHLIGNYGYTF.